This TCR beta chain was sequenced for a study of T cell responses to AZD1222 COVID-19 vaccine. Whole-study results and caveats: Sampled repertoires all dated from after the peak T cell response. Baseline serostatus was positive in only 5 to 7 AZD1222 recipients. Clonal diversity may have been underestimated in mostly white British donors.

Investigators merged groups given second doses at roughly 4 or roughly 12 weeks. As regards this clone: Its target is not known.

CDR1 and CDR2 (germline): SGHTA, FQGNSA. The V and J ends lost 2 bases and 9 bases respectively, with 5 bases between them. The CDR3 has 11 residues. Measured with immunoSEQ multiplex PCR; TCRdb has only the in-frame clones, and not every one. The data hold around 58,000 clones, with 89% observed a single time. The sequencing here drew on peripheral blood, taken 28 days after the second AZD1222 dose. The chain joins TRBV7-2 to TRBJ2-1, with unresolved D. The receptor was derived from an adult who received the AZD1222 COVID-19 vaccine. The CDR3 reads CASSLSPEQFF. The CDR3 region has the DNA TGTGCCAGCAGCTTATCACCTGAGCAGTTCTTC.